Sequencing of this T cell receptor beta chain was carried out in a study of technical replicates of blood from a handful of donors. The table came from immunoSEQ multiplex PCR; TCRdb's copy has only in-frame clones and leaves some out. The sample carries 75,000 to 90,000 clones, 85% to 95% recorded once. The sample comprised T cells isolated from PBMCs. This receptor was taken from a human donor in good health.

The CDR3 sequence: CSVDLLAGNSYEQYF. The DNA of the CDR3 is TGCAGCGTTGACTTACTAGCGGGAAACTCCTACGAGCAGTACTTC. The chain carries TRBV29-1 and TRBJ2-7; 10 nucleotides match TRBD2. Trimming took 3 bases from V and 0 from J; bases not matched to a gene: 5. The CDR3 is 15 amino acids. CDR1 and CDR2 from the germline V gene are SQVTM and ANQGSEA.